The rows below give T cell receptor beta chains drawn from one sample of a study of blood T cell repertoires in COVID-19. The table came from immunoSEQ multiplex PCR; TCRdb's copy has only in-frame clones and leaves some out. The sample contains about 15,000 clones, approximately 90% of which appear only once. The sample taken for sequencing was peripheral blood. The receptors were sampled from a human donor in a cohort sampled during active COVID-19. CDR3s include the opening cysteine and the closing phenylalanine or tryptophan. A D gene is named only where the DNA matches it firmly. Clone size is not always given. Where it is, it says once, few, many or a class for expanded clones.

J: TRBJ1-1
size: NA
D: NA
length: 14
V: TRBV6-5
DNA: TGTGCCAGCAGACCGGACACTTGGAACACTGAAGCTTTCTTT
CDR3: CASRPDTWNTEAFF

J: TRBJ2-7
size: NA
D: NA
length: 15
V: TRBV6-5
DNA: TGTGCCAGCAGACTAAGCGGGTCTCTCCCCTACGAGCAGTACTTC
CDR3: CASRLSGSLPYEQYF

J: TRBJ2-5
size: NA
D: TRBD1
length: 13
V: TRBV5-1
DNA: TGCGCCAGCGGGGACAGGGTAGTGGAGACCCAGTACTTC
CDR3: CASGDRVVETQYF

J: TRBJ1-2
size: NA
D: NA
length: 8
V: TRBV15
DNA: TGTCGGGGCTATGGCTACACCTTC
CDR3: CRGYGYTF

J: TRBJ2-1
size: NA
D: TRBD2
length: 14
V: TRBV5-1
DNA: TGCGCCAGCAGCTTGGGTGGTAGCGGGAGTGAGCAGTTCTTC
CDR3: CASSLGGSGSEQFF

J: TRBJ2-2
size: NA
D: TRBD1
length: 15
V: TRBV4-1
DNA: TGCGCCAGCAGCGTACAGGGGGCGAACACCGGGGAGCTGTTTTTT
CDR3: CASSVQGANTGELFF

J: TRBJ2-2
size: NA
D: TRBD1
length: 14
V: TRBV6-5
DNA: TGTGCCAGCAGTCGGGACAGCCTCACCGGGGAGCTGTTTTTT
CDR3: CASSRDSLTGELFF

J: TRBJ2-3
size: NA
D: TRBD1
length: 14
V: TRBV6-6
DNA: TGTGCCACTCAGAGCGGACAGGGGGAAGATACGCAGTATTTT
CDR3: CATQSGQGEDTQYF

J: TRBJ2-5
size: NA
D: TRBD2
length: 15
V: TRBV24-1
DNA: TGTGCCACCAGTGACCCGAGAGCGGGAGAAGAGACCCAGTACTTC
CDR3: CATSDPRAGEETQYF

J: TRBJ2-1
size: NA
D: TRBD2
length: 14
V: TRBV10-3
DNA: TGTGCCATCAGCAGGACTAGCGGGAGCCATGAGCAGTTCTTC
CDR3: CAISRTSGSHEQFF

J: TRBJ2-1
size: NA
D: TRBD2
length: 17
V: TRBV5-1
DNA: TGCGCCAGCAGCTCGTCACTAGCGGGAAAGGCCCTCAATGAGCAGTTCTTC
CDR3: CASSSSLAGKALNEQFF

J: TRBJ2-2
size: once
D: NA
length: 16
V: TRBV5-1
DNA: TGCGCCAGCACCTTTCGGAGACTACTGAACACCGGGGAGCTGTTTTTT
CDR3: CASTFRRLLNTGELFF

J: TRBJ2-1
size: NA
D: NA
length: 16
V: TRBV14
DNA: TGTGCCAGCAGCCAAAGAAAACTAGCAGCCTACAATGAGCAGTTCTTC
CDR3: CASSQRKLAAYNEQFF

J: TRBJ2-3
size: NA
D: TRBD1
length: 17
V: TRBV5-1
DNA: TGCGCCAGCAGCTTGTGGGCCGGGACAGACAGCACAGATACGCAGTATTTT
CDR3: CASSLWAGTDSTDTQYF

J: TRBJ2-3
size: NA
D: NA
length: 13
V: TRBV13
DNA: TGTGCCAGCAGCCGGCAGGGCGCAGATACGCAGTATTTT
CDR3: CASSRQGADTQYF

J: TRBJ2-1
size: NA
D: TRBD1
length: 14
V: TRBV19
DNA: TGTGCCAGTAGTAAGAGGGGGCCCTACAATGAGCAGTTCTTC
CDR3: CASSKRGPYNEQFF

J: TRBJ1-2
size: NA
D: TRBD1
length: 13
V: TRBV18
DNA: TGTGCCAGCTCACCCGGACAGGGGAATGGCTACACCTTC
CDR3: CASSPGQGNGYTF

J: TRBJ1-4
size: NA
D: TRBD1
length: 16
V: TRBV24-1
DNA: TGTGCCACCAGTGATTCCCAGACAGGGTTAAATGAAAAACTGTTTTTT
CDR3: CATSDSQTGLNEKLFF

J: TRBJ2-1
size: NA
D: TRBD1
length: 14
V: TRBV19
DNA: TGTGCCAGTGGGTCCCGGGACAGGGTCAATGAGCAGTTCTTC
CDR3: CASGSRDRVNEQFF

J: TRBJ2-1
size: once
D: TRBD2
length: 16
V: TRBV11-3
DNA: TGTGCCAGCACCTCCGGTAGCGGGAGAAAAAGGAATGAGCAGTTCTTC
CDR3: CASTSGSGRKRNEQFF

J: TRBJ2-3
size: NA
D: NA
length: 14
V: TRBV9
DNA: TGTGCCAGCAGCGTAGGAGGCTTCACAGATACGCAGTATTTT
CDR3: CASSVGGFTDTQYF

J: TRBJ2-5
size: NA
D: TRBD1
length: 14
V: TRBV28
DNA: TGTGCCAGCAGCCCCGGGACAGGCTGGAAGACCCAGTACTTC
CDR3: CASSPGTGWKTQYF

J: TRBJ1-3
size: NA
D: TRBD1
length: 17
V: TRBV5-4
DNA: TGTGCCACCAGCTCAGGACAGGGATGGGGTTCTGGAAACACCATATATTTT
CDR3: CATSSGQGWGSGNTIYF

J: TRBJ2-4
size: NA
D: NA
length: 11
V: TRBV20-1
DNA: TGCAGTGCTAGAAAGGGGGACACTCAGTACTTC
CDR3: CSARKGDTQYF

J: TRBJ1-2
size: NA
D: TRBD1
length: 10
V: TRBV29-1
DNA: TGCAGCGCCCGGGACAGTCGCTACACCTTC
CDR3: CSARDSRYTF

J: TRBJ1-1
size: NA
D: NA
length: 11
V: TRBV19
DNA: TGTGCCAGTTATGGGGTTCGGGGGGCTTTCTTT
CDR3: CASYGVRGAFF

J: TRBJ1-1
size: NA
D: NA
length: 14
V: TRBV7-2
DNA: TGTGCCAGCAGCTTAGGCCCCCTATCGGGGGAAGCTTTCTTT
CDR3: CASSLGPLSGEAFF

J: TRBJ2-7
size: NA
D: NA
length: 13
V: TRBV10-3
DNA: TGTGCCATCAGCAGGGACAACTTCTACGAGCAGTACTTC
CDR3: CAISRDNFYEQYF

J: TRBJ1-1
size: NA
D: NA
length: 16
V: TRBV18
DNA: TGTGCCAGCTCACCACCCTCGCGGGCAGGGAACACTGAAGCTTTCTTT
CDR3: CASSPPSRAGNTEAFF

J: TRBJ1-1
size: NA
D: NA
length: 14
V: TRBV19
DNA: TGTGCCAGTAGTATAGCAGGCATGAACACTGAAGCTTTCTTT
CDR3: CASSIAGMNTEAFF

J: TRBJ1-1
size: once
D: NA
length: 15
V: TRBV28
DNA: TGTGCCAGCAGTTTATCGAGCGGCACGAACACTGAAGCTTTCTTT
CDR3: CASSLSSGTNTEAFF

J: TRBJ1-4
size: NA
D: NA
length: 14
V: TRBV6-5
DNA: TGTGCCAGCAGCGTGGGGACACTTAATGAAAAACTGTTTTTT
CDR3: CASSVGTLNEKLFF

J: TRBJ2-3
size: once
D: NA
length: 11
V: TRBV12-3/TRBV12-4
DNA: TGTGCCAGCAGTTTAGGGCAAGAGGTCAATTTT
CDR3: CASSLGQEVNF

J: TRBJ2-3
size: NA
D: NA
length: 14
V: TRBV5-1
DNA: TGCGCCAGCAGCTTGGAACGGTCCACAGATACGCAGTATTTT
CDR3: CASSLERSTDTQYF

J: TRBJ2-1
size: NA
D: TRBD2
length: 13
V: TRBV29-1
DNA: TGCAGCGTTAACCCCGGGACTAGCAATGAGCAGTTCTTC
CDR3: CSVNPGTSNEQFF

J: TRBJ1-1
size: NA
D: NA
length: 11
V: TRBV29-1
DNA: TGCAGCGTTGTCGCTTACTGGGAAGCTTTCTTT
CDR3: CSVVAYWEAFF

J: TRBJ2-7
size: NA
D: TRBD1
length: 14
V: TRBV6-1
DNA: TGTGCCAGCAGTGAGGCCTCGGACAGGGCCCTTGGGTACTTC
CDR3: CASSEASDRALGYF

J: TRBJ2-7
size: NA
D: NA
length: 13
V: TRBV19
DNA: TGTGCCAGTAGTACGACTGTCTCCTACGAGCAGTACTTT
CDR3: CASSTTVSYEQYF

J: TRBJ2-7
size: NA
D: TRBD1
length: 16
V: TRBV7-3
DNA: TGTGCCAGCAGCTTAATTGGGGGACAGGGAGGAAACGAGCAGTACTTC
CDR3: CASSLIGGQGGNEQYF

J: TRBJ2-1
size: NA
D: NA
length: 12
V: TRBV14
DNA: TGTGCCAGCAGCCAAGAGATCGGGGAGCAGTTCTTC
CDR3: CASSQEIGEQFF

J: TRBJ2-5
size: NA
D: TRBD2
length: 15
V: TRBV2
DNA: TGTGCCAGCACGGAATTCTTAGCGGGAGAAGAGACCCAGTACTTC
CDR3: CASTEFLAGEETQYF

J: TRBJ1-5
size: NA
D: NA
length: 13
V: TRBV6-5
DNA: TGTGCCAGCAGCGGACAGCGCCAAGGGCCCCAGCATTTT
CDR3: CASSGQRQGPQHF

J: TRBJ2-1
size: NA
D: NA
length: 15
V: TRBV7-9
DNA: TGTGCCAGCAGCTTGGACGGGAGCTCCTACAATGAGCAGTTCTTC
CDR3: CASSLDGSSYNEQFF

J: TRBJ2-3
size: once
D: TRBD2
length: 17
V: TRBV24-1
DNA: TGTGCCACCAGTGGCCCGACTAGCGGGAGTTCCCCAGATACGCAGTATTTT
CDR3: CATSGPTSGSSPDTQYF

J: TRBJ2-7
size: NA
D: NA
length: 18
V: TRBV3-1/TRBV3-2
DNA: TGTGCCAGCAGCCAACGGCCCCAAGCGGCGGGGGCAACCTACGAGCAGTACTTC
CDR3: CASSQRPQAAGATYEQYF

J: TRBJ2-5
size: NA
D: NA
length: 14
V: TRBV25-1
DNA: TGTGCCAGCAGTGAAGGCGGAAGTCGGCAGACCCAGTACTTC
CDR3: CASSEGGSRQTQYF

J: TRBJ2-5
size: NA
D: TRBD2
length: 14
V: TRBV6-6
DNA: TGTGCCAGCAGGATAGCGGGAGGTCTTGAGACCCAGTACTTC
CDR3: CASRIAGGLETQYF

J: TRBJ1-1
size: once
D: TRBD1
length: 14
V: TRBV5-8
DNA: TGTGCCAGCAGCCTGGACAGGGGGAACACTGAAGCTTTCTTT
CDR3: CASSLDRGNTEAFF

J: TRBJ2-3
size: NA
D: NA
length: 14
V: TRBV19
DNA: TGTGCCACTGCGGGGGAGGGGGGCACAGATACGCAGTATTTT
CDR3: CATAGEGGTDTQYF

J: TRBJ1-6
size: NA
D: NA
length: 17
V: TRBV4-1
DNA: TGCGCCAGCAGCCAAACTGGGGGGGGAAAGGAGAATTCACCCCTCCACTTT
CDR3: CASSQTGGGKENSPLHF

J: TRBJ2-1
size: NA
D: TRBD2
length: 17
V: TRBV20-1
DNA: TGCAGTGCTAGTAGATTCGGGCGGGGGGCTGACTACAATGAGCAGTTCTTC
CDR3: CSASRFGRGADYNEQFF

J: TRBJ1-2
size: NA
D: NA
length: 11
V: TRBV28
DNA: TGTGCCAGCAGTCAAAACGGTGGCTACACCTTC
CDR3: CASSQNGGYTF

J: TRBJ2-5
size: NA
D: NA
length: 14
V: TRBV19
DNA: TGTGCCAGTAGTATAGTCGGAGGGAAGGAGACCCAGTACTTC
CDR3: CASSIVGGKETQYF

J: TRBJ1-2
size: NA
D: TRBD1
length: 17
V: TRBV28
DNA: TGTGCCAGCACCCCTACGGGTCTACGGGACAGGGACTATGGCTACACCTTC
CDR3: CASTPTGLRDRDYGYTF

J: TRBJ2-5
size: NA
D: NA
length: 13
V: TRBV4-1
DNA: TGCGCCAGCAGTCCTGACAGGTTGGAGACCCAGTACTTC
CDR3: CASSPDRLETQYF

J: TRBJ1-6
size: NA
D: NA
length: 15
V: TRBV9
DNA: TGTGCCAGCAGCGTAGACCCCGCGGATAATTCACCCCTCCACTTT
CDR3: CASSVDPADNSPLHF

J: TRBJ2-2
size: NA
D: TRBD1
length: 15
V: TRBV5-5
DNA: TGTGCCAGCAGCGGACAGGGGTTTAACACCGGGGAGCTGTTTTTT
CDR3: CASSGQGFNTGELFF